The subject of this entry is one T cell receptor beta chain. What it binds is not known. Germline CDR1 and CDR2: SGHVS and FQNEAQ. The V gene lost 2 bases and the J gene lost 4 bases, with 9 bases spanning the gap. The CDR3 spans 13 residues. This sample was included in a study of cytomegalovirus exposure and HLA in healthy donors. Findings and caveats of the study: In a later analysis, HLA-associated TCR beta chains were more clonally expanded than equally common others.

PCR employed 60 Vbeta and 13 Jbeta primers. TCRdb keeps only in-frame clones here, not all; method: immunoSEQ multiplex PCR. This table lists more than 45,000 clones. Specimen: PBMCs. This chain joins TRBV7-8 and TRBJ2-7; D call uncertain. This clonotype was sampled from a woman in her thirties or forties in good health and CMV-seronegative. Here the CDR3 reads CASSLSDRYEQYF. In DNA, the CDR3 is TGTGCCAGCAGCTTAAGTGATCGGTACGAGCAGTACTTC.